The TCR beta chain described here comes from a study of blood T cells in healthy people across ages. Overall study findings and caveats: Among T cells, TCR beta diversity per million cells dropped roughly linearly as age rose. Diversity of TCR beta correlated strongly with naive T cell percentage.

Extraction of total RNA produced a minimum of 5 micrograms from each sample. A sample-barcoded 5' primer and a J-beta primer mix were used in a second PCR of about 7 to 12 cycles. TCRdb itself ran the 5' RACE reads through MiXCR, one entry per CDR3 protein. The sample has fewer than 750,000 distinct CDR3 sequences; around 52% are singletons. As for this clonotype: Its specificity is unknown.

CDR3 size: 16 residues. V lost 6 bases to trimming and J lost 5 bases; unmatched junction nucleotides: 15. CDR1 and CDR2 from the germline V gene are MNHEY and SMNVEV (reference sequence). The sequence was obtained from a woman older than 75 in good health. The V call is TRBV27, the J call TRBJ2-7; 8 bases map to TRBD2. Sequencing was performed on blood. The CDR3 sequence: CASSPHRSGRINEQYF. CDR3 in DNA: TGTGCCAGCAGCCCTCATCGGAGCGGGAGAATCAACGAGCAGTACTTC.